These T cell receptor beta chains were read from a single sample in a study of cytomegalovirus exposure and HLA in healthy donors. Clones were sequenced by immunoSEQ multiplex PCR, and TCRdb holds only the in-frame ones, with some missing. The table records about 110,000 clones, roughly 80% of them present only once. The material sequenced was PBMCs. The source is a man aged 50 or older in good health and CMV-seronegative. Both conserved end residues are part of each CDR3. A D gene is named only where the DNA matches it firmly. The size field is filled for only some rows; it gives once, few, many or a size class.

size	D	V	J	DNA	CDR3
NA	TRBD1	TRBV6-5	TRBJ1-2	TGTGCCAGCAGTTACCACCGGGACAGGGACTATGGCTACACCTTC	CASSYHRDRDYGYTF
NA	TRBD1	TRBV2	TRBJ1-5	TGTGCCAGCAGGGGGGACAGGGAGGGTCAGCCCCAGCATTTT	CASRGDREGQPQHF
NA	NA	TRBV11-3	TRBJ2-7	TGTGCCAGCAGCTTAGATCCTGGCAGCGACGAGCAGTACTTC	CASSLDPGSDEQYF
NA	NA	TRBV5-8	TRBJ2-5	TGTGCCAGCAGCTTACCGACAGGCAGTTCCCAAGAGACCCAGTACTTC	CASSLPTGSSQETQYF
NA	NA	TRBV30	TRBJ1-4	TGTGCCTGGAGTGCCGGGACTGGCGGCGAAAAACTGTTTTTT	CAWSAGTGGEKLFF
NA	TRBD1	TRBV14	TRBJ1-1	TGTGCCAGCAGCCCCGTGTGGACAGGGTTGGTTAACACTGAAGCTTTCTTT	CASSPVWTGLVNTEAFF
NA	NA	TRBV5-5	TRBJ1-2	TGTGCCAGCAGCCTCACAGGGTCTACCCTCTATGGCTACACCTTC	CASSLTGSTLYGYTF
few	TRBD1	TRBV6-5	TRBJ1-2	TGTGCCAGCAGGACTGACAGGGCTGACTATGGCTACACCTTC	CASRTDRADYGYTF
NA	NA	TRBV10-1	TRBJ1-6	TGCGCCATCAAATCACCCCTCCACTTT	CAIKSPLHF
few	NA	TRBV5-1	TRBJ2-3	TGCGCCAGCAGCTTGGGGGGGGGCACAGATACGCAGTATTTT	CASSLGGGTDTQYF
NA	NA	TRBV5-4	TRBJ2-5	TGTGCCAGCAGCGTTACCGGTCGCCAAGAGACCCAGTACTTC	CASSVTGRQETQYF
NA	TRBD1	TRBV9	TRBJ1-2	TGTGCCAGCAGCGTAGGTGGGACAGGCTATGGCTACACCTTC	CASSVGGTGYGYTF
NA	TRBD2	TRBV28	TRBJ2-1	TGTGCCAGCAGTCGCCCCGGAGCTAGCGGGGGGGCTGAGCAGTTCTTC	CASSRPGASGGAEQFF
NA	NA	TRBV18	TRBJ2-3	TGTGCCAGCTCACCGGCTAGCACAGATACGCAGTATTTT	CASSPASTDTQYF
NA	NA	TRBV30	TRBJ1-5	TGTGCCTGGAGTAGGGGGAATCAGCCCCAGCATTTT	CAWSRGNQPQHF
NA	NA	TRBV6-6	TRBJ2-3	TGTGCCAGCAGTTATGAAGGGGCGACAGATACGCAGTATTTT	CASSYEGATDTQYF
NA	TRBD1	TRBV6-6	TRBJ2-1	TGTGCCAGCGGGCCAGGGGGTATTGAGCAGTTCTTC	CASGPGGIEQFF
NA	NA	TRBV28	TRBJ1-4	TGTGCCAGCAGTTTTGACACCCCCGCATCAGCTAATGAAAAACTGTTTTTT	CASSFDTPASANEKLFF
NA	TRBD2	TRBV7-2	TRBJ2-3	TGTGCCAGCAGCTTAGTCATTGGACTAGCGACAGATACGCAGTATTTT	CASSLVIGLATDTQYF
once	NA	TRBV4-1	TRBJ1-1	TGCGCCAGCAGCCAGGCCCTCCGGGGAGCTGAAGCTTTCTTT	CASSQALRGAEAFF
NA	NA	TRBV5-5	TRBJ1-1	TGTGCCAGCAGCTTGGTGGGCGGAGGTTATGGCACTGAAGCTTTCTTT	CASSLVGGGYGTEAFF
NA	NA	TRBV7-2	TRBJ2-6	TGTGCCAGCAGCCCAGGGGCCAACGTCCTGACTTTC	CASSPGANVLTF
NA	NA	TRBV19	TRBJ1-4	TGTGCCAGTAGTAGAAACCCCCGACAGGTGCAAAATGAAAAACTGTTTTTT	CASSRNPRQVQNEKLFF
NA	TRBD1	TRBV25-1	TRBJ2-2	TGTGCCAGCAGAATACAGGGGGCTGGCGGGGAGCTGTTTTTT	CASRIQGAGGELFF
NA	NA	TRBV27	TRBJ2-2	TGTGCCAGCAGTTTGAGAGTAACCGGGGAGCTGTTTTTT	CASSLRVTGELFF
NA	NA	TRBV7-2	TRBJ2-7	TGTGCCAGCAACCTGGTGGCAGGGTGGGTACTCGAGCAGTACTTC	CASNLVAGWVLEQYF
NA	TRBD1	TRBV11-2	TRBJ2-1	TGTGCCAGCAGCGCGACAGGGGGTTACAATGAGCAGTTCTTC	CASSATGGYNEQFF
NA	TRBD2	TRBV11-3	TRBJ2-1	TGTGCCAGCAGCTTAGAAGGTCGGACTAGCGGGGGGGATGAGCAGTTCTTC	CASSLEGRTSGGDEQFF
NA	TRBD1	TRBV4-1	TRBJ1-6	TGCGCCAGCAGCCAAGAAGTACGTTCGGGACAGAATTCACCCCTCCACTTT	CASSQEVRSGQNSPLHF
NA	NA	TRBV7-2	TRBJ2-3	TGTGCCAGCAGGGGGCCCACAGATACGCAGTATTTT	CASRGPTDTQYF
NA	NA	TRBV7-2	TRBJ2-1	TGTGCCAGCAGCTGGGGGCTTCGACAGGAGCAGTTCTTC	CASSWGLRQEQFF
NA	TRBD1	TRBV28	TRBJ2-2	TGTGCCAGCAGTCTCTCGACAGGGCTGTACGGGGAGCTGTTTTTT	CASSLSTGLYGELFF
NA	NA	TRBV6-1	TRBJ1-2	TGTGCCAGTTCGCAGGTCTATGGCTACACCTTC	CASSQVYGYTF
NA	NA	TRBV11-2	TRBJ1-1	TGTGCCAGCAGCTTGACAGGTTCCGTGAACACTGAAGCTTTCTTT	CASSLTGSVNTEAFF
few	TRBD2	TRBV10-1	TRBJ2-2	TGCGCCAGCAGTCCGACTAGCGGGGGCCCGAACACCGGGGAGCTGTTTTTT	CASSPTSGGPNTGELFF
few	NA	TRBV6-5	TRBJ2-3	TGTGCCAGCAGTTACTCCCTCCGAGGGAGCACAGATACGCAGTATTTT	CASSYSLRGSTDTQYF
many	NA	TRBV4-2	TRBJ1-5	TGTGCCAGCAGCCAAGATCAGAAGGGCCTCGGACTCCAGCATTTT	CASSQDQKGLGLQHF
once	TRBD2	TRBV4-2	TRBJ2-1	TGTGCCAGCAGCCAAGGACTAGCGGGGGGGTATTCCTACAATGAGCAGTTCTTC	CASSQGLAGGYSYNEQFF
NA	NA	TRBV7-9	TRBJ1-2	TGTGCCAGCAGCTTAGATTCGGGGTTCTATGGCTACACCTTC	CASSLDSGFYGYTF
NA	NA	TRBV5-1	TRBJ2-7	TGCGCCAGCAGCACCGCGACAGGAAGCCCCTACGAGCAGTACTTC	CASSTATGSPYEQYF